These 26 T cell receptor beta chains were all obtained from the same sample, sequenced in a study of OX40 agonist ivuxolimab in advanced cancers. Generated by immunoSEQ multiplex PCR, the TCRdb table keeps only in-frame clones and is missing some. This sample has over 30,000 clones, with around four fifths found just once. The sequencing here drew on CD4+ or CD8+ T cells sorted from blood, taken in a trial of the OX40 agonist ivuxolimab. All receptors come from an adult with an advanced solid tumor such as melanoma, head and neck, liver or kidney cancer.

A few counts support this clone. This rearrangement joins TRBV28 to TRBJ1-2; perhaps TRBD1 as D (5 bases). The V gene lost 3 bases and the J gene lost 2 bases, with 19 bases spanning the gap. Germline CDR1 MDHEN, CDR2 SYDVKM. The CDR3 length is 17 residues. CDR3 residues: CASSLWGGTRTNYGYTF. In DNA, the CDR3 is TGTGCCAGCAGTTTGTGGGGAGGGACGAGGACAAACTATGGCTACACCTTC.

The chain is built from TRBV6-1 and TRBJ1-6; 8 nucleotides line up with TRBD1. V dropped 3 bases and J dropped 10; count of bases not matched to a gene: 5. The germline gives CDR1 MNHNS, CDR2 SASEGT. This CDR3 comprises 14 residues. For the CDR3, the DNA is TGTGCCAGCAGTGACAGGGGGCAAAGCTCACCCCTCCACTTT. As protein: CASSDRGQSSPLHF.

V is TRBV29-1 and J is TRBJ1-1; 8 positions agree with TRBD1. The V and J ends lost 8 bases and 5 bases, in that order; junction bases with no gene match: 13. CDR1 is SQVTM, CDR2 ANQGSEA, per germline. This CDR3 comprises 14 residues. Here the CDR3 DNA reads TGCAGCTCCAAGACCCAGGGGGCGGTAACTGAAGCTTTCTTT. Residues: CSSKTQGAVTEAFF.

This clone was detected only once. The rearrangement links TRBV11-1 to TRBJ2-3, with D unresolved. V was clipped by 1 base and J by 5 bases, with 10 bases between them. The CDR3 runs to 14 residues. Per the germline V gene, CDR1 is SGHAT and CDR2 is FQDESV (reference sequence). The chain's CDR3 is CASSLEKGRDTQYF. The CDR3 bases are TGTGCCAGCAGCTTAGAGAAAGGGCGAGATACGCAGTATTTT.

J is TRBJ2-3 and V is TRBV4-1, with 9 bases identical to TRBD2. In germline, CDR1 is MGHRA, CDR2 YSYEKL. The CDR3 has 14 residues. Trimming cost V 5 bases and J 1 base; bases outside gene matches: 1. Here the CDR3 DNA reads TGCGCCAGCAGCGCTAGCGGGGGCACAGATACGCAGTATTTT. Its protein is CASSASGGTDTQYF.

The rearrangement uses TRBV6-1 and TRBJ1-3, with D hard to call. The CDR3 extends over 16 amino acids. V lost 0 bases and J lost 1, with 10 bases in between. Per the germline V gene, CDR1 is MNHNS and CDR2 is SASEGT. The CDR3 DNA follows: TGTGCCAGCAGTGAAGCGATAGGACGGTCTGGAAACACCATATATTTT. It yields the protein CASSEAIGRSGNTIYF.

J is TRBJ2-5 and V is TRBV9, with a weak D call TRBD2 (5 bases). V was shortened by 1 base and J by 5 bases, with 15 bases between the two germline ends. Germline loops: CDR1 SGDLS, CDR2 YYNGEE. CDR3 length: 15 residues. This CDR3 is CASSVSGTKGETQYF. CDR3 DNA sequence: TGTGCCAGCAGCGTATCGGGAACCAAGGGTGAGACCCAGTACTTC.

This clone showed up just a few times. In DNA form, the CDR3 reads TGTGCCAGCAGTCCTCGTTTTTGGAGCGGGGGGGCCGGGCCTACAGATACGCAGTATTTT. Amino acid sequence: CASSPRFWSGGAGPTDTQYF. The chain uses TRBV27 and TRBJ2-3; 10 positions match TRBD2. Germline V gives CDR1 MNHEY, CDR2 SMNVEV (reference sequence). CDR3 size: 20 residues. The trim removed 5 bases at V and 3 bases at J, leaving 20 bases unmatched.

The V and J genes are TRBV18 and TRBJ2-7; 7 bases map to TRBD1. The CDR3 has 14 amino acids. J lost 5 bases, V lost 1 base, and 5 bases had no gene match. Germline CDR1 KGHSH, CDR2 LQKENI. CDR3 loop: CASSPHPTGNEQYF. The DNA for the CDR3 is TGTGCCAGCTCACCACACCCGACAGGGAACGAGCAGTACTTC. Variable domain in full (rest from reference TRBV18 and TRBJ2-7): NAGVMQNPRHLVRRRGQEARLRCSPMKGHSHVYWYRQLPEEGLKFMVYLQKENIIDESGMPKERFSAEFPKEGPSILRIQQVVRGDSAAYFCASSPHPTGNEQYFGPGTRLTVT.

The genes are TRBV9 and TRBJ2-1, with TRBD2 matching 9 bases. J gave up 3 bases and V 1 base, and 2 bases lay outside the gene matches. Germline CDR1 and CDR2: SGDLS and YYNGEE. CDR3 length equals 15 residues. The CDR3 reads CASSVLAGLYNEQFF. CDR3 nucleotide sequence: TGTGCCAGCAGCGTACTAGCGGGACTCTACAATGAGCAGTTCTTC.

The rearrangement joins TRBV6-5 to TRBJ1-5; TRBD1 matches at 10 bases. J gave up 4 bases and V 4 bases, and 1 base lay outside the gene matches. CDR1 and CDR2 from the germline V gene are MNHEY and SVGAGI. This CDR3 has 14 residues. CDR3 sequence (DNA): TGTGCCAGCAGTTCGGGACAGGGGAATCAGCCCCAGCATTTT. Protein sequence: CASSSGQGNQPQHF.

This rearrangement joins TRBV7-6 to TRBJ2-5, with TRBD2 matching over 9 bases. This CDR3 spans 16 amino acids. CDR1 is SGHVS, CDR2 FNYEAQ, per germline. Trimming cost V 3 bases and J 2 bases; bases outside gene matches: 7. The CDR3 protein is CASSLGAGGQQETQYF. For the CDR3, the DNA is TGTGCCAGCAGCTTGGGTGCGGGAGGGCAACAAGAGACCCAGTACTTC.

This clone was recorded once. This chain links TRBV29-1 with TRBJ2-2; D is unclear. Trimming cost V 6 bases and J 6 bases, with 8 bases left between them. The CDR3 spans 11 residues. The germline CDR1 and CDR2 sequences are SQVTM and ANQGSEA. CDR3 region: CSVKSAGELFF. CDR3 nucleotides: TGCAGCGTGAAGTCGGCCGGGGAGCTGTTTTTT.

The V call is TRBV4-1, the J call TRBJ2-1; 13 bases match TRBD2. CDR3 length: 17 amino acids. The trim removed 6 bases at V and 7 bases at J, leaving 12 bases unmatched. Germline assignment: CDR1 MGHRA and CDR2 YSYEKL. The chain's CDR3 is CASRPTSGGALWNEQFF. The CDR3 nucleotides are TGCGCCAGCAGACCAACTAGCGGGGGGGCCTTGTGGAATGAGCAGTTCTTC.

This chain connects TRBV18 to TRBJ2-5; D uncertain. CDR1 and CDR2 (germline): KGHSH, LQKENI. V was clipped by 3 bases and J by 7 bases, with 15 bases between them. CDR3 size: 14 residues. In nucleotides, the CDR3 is TGTGCCAGCTCACCCTCGGGCGGCAAAGGGACCCAGTACTTC. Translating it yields CASSPSGGKGTQYF.

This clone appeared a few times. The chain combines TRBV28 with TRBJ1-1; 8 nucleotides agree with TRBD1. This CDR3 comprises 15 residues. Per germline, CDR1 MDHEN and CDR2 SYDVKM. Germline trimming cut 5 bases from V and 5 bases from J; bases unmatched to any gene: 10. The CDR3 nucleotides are TGTGCCAGCAGTCCGGCGGACAGGGCATTTACTGAAGCTTTCTTT. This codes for CASSPADRAFTEAFF.

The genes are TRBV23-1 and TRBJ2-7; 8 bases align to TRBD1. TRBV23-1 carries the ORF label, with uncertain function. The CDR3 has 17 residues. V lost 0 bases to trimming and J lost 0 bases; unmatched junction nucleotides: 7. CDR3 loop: CASSQSRRDRSSYEQYF. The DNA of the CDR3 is TGCGCCAGCAGTCAATCGAGGAGGGACAGGAGCTCCTACGAGCAGTACTTC.

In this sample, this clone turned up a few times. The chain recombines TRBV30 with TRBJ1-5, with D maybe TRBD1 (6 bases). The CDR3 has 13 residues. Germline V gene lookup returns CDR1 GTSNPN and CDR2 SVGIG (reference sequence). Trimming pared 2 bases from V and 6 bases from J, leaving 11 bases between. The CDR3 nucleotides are TGTGCCTGGAGTCTTACAGGGAGTCAGCCCCAGCATTTT. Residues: CAWSLTGSQPQHF.

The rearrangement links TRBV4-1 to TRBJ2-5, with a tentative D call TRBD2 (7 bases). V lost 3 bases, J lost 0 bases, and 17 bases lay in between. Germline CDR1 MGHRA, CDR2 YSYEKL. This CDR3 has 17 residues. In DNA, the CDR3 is TGCGCCAGCAGCCAGGGGATGAGGGGGGGATACCAAGAGACCCAGTACTTC. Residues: CASSQGMRGGYQETQYF.

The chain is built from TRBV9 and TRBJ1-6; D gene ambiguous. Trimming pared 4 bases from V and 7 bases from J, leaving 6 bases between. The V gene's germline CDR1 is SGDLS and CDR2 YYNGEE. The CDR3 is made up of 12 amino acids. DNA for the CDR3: TGTGCCAGCAGCTCCCCGAATTCACCCCTCCACTTT. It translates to CASSSPNSPLHF.

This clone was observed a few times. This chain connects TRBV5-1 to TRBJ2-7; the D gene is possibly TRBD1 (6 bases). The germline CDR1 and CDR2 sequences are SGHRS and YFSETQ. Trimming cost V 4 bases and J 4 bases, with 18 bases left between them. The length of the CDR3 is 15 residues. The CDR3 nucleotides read TGCGCCAGCAGCGCTTCCGGGACAAATTTTTACGAGCAGTACTTC. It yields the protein CASSASGTNFYEQYF.

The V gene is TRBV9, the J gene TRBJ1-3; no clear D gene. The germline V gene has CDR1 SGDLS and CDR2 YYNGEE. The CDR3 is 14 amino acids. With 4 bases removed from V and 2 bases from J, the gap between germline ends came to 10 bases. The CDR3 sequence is CASSFTRAGNTIYF. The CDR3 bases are TGTGCCAGCAGCTTCACGCGGGCTGGAAACACCATATATTTT.

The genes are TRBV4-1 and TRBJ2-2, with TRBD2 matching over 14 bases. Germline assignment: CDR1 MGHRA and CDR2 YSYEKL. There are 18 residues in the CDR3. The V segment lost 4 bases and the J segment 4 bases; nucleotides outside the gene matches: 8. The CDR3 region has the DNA TGCGCCAGCAGCCGTGGACTAGCGGGAGGTGGGGGCACCGGGGAGCTGTTTTTT. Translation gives CASSRGLAGGGGTGELFF.

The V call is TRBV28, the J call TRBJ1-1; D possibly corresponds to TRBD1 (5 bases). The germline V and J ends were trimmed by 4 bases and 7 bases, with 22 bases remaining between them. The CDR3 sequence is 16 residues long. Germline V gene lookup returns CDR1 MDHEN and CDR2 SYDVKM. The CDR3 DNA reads TGTGCCAGCAGTTCGGTAATCAGGGACGGGGTAAATGAAGCTTTCTTT. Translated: CASSSVIRDGVNEAFF. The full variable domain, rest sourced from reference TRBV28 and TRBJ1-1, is DVKVTQSSRYLVKRTGEKVFLECVQDMDHENMFWYRQDPGLGLRLIYFSYDVKMKEKGDIPEGYSVSREKKERFSLILESASTNQTSMYLCASSSVIRDGVNEAFFGQGTRLTVV.

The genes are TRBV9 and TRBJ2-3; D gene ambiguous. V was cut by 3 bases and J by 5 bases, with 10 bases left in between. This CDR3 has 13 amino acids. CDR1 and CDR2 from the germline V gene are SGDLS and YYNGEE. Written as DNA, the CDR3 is TGTGCCAGCAGCGACCCCCCGATAGATACGCAGTATTTT. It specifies CASSDPPIDTQYF.

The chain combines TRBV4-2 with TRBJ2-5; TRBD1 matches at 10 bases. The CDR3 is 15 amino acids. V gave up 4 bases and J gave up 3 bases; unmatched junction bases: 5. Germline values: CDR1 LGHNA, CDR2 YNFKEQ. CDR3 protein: CASSPKTGGEETQYF. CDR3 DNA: TGTGCCAGCAGCCCAAAGACAGGGGGCGAAGAGACCCAGTACTTC.